Below are 11 T cell receptor beta chains sequenced from a single sample in a study of CD4+ T cells in melanoma. Profiled with immunoSEQ multiplex PCR; TCRdb holds only in-frame clones, not every one. The data show approximately 10,000 clones, roughly two thirds seen once. Sequenced input: cells from a culture (not recorded whether cultured in vitro). These receptors all come from a human donor with melanoma.

There are a few counts of this clone. The chain is built from TRBV18 and TRBJ1-2, with D unresolved. CDR3 size: 13 residues. Trimming shortened V by 6 bases and J by 8 bases, and 16 bases separated the two germline ends. From germline, CDR1 is KGHSH and CDR2 LQKENI. The CDR3 DNA reads as TGTGCCAGCTCGCAAAATAATGATGGGGGCTACACCTTC. It encodes CASSQNNDGGYTF.

The chain couples TRBV5-1 to TRBJ1-1, with D possibly being TRBD1 (5 bases). Per the germline V gene, CDR1 is SGHRS and CDR2 is YFSETQ. The CDR3 runs to 18 residues. The V and J ends lost 0 bases and 6 bases respectively, with 24 bases between them. The CDR3 sequence is CASSLAISQTAVKSEAFF. The CDR3 bases are TGCGCCAGCAGCTTGGCCATTTCCCAGACAGCGGTTAAGTCTGAAGCTTTCTTT.

V and J are TRBV27 and TRBJ1-1; 7 bases fit TRBD1. Per germline, CDR1 MNHEY and CDR2 SMNVEV (reference sequence). Losses at the gene ends were 5 bases for V and 1 base for J; bases not matched to a gene: 7. CDR3 size: 15 residues. The CDR3 DNA follows: TGTGCCAGCAGTCTAAGACAGGGCCCGAACACTGAAGCTTTCTTT. Amino acids: CASSLRQGPNTEAFF.

CDR3 DNA: TGTGCCAGCAGCTTCGGCAGCCCTGATGGTAACTATGGCTACACCTTC. Its translation is CASSFGSPDGNYGYTF. V gene TRBV7-9 combines with J gene TRBJ1-2; D is unresolved. V was shortened by 3 bases and J by 1 base, with 15 bases between the two germline ends. CDR3 size: 16 residues. Germline loops: CDR1 SEHNR, CDR2 FQNEAQ (reference sequence).

The rearrangement joins TRBV23-1 to TRBJ1-1, with TRBD1 as a possible D gene (6 bases). TRBV23-1 is an ORF, with its function uncertain. The CDR3 runs 15 residues. The germline V and J ends were trimmed by 0 bases and 0 bases, with 8 bases remaining between them. The chain's CDR3 is CASSQSGGMNTEAFF. The CDR3 bases are TGCGCCAGCAGTCAATCGGGGGGCATGAACACTGAAGCTTTCTTT.

This sequence joins TRBV18 and TRBJ2-1; 8 nucleotides match TRBD2. The germline V gene encodes CDR1 KGHSH and CDR2 LQKENI. Trimming removed 4 bases from V and 8 bases from J; junction bases left unmatched: 7. The CDR3 is 14 amino acids. This CDR3 reads CASSLQSGGDEQFF. Written as DNA, the CDR3 is TGTGCCAGCTCACTACAGAGCGGGGGTGATGAGCAGTTCTTC.

CDR3 protein: CASSLSLSGANVLTF. The CDR3, as DNA: TGCGCCAGCAGCTTGTCCCTCTCTGGGGCCAACGTCCTGACTTTC. The V gene is TRBV5-1, the J gene TRBJ2-6; D gene unclear. The ends were cut back, 1 base at V and 0 bases at J, with 5 bases in the middle. The CDR3 is made up of 15 amino acids. The germline V gene encodes CDR1 SGHRS and CDR2 YFSETQ.

The genes are TRBV6-6 and TRBJ1-2, with a tentative D call TRBD1 (5 bases). Germline CDR1 reads MNHNY; CDR2 reads SVGAGI (reference sequence). Trimming stripped 6 bases from V and 8 bases from J, with 13 bases between. This CDR3 has 12 amino acids. The CDR3 bases are TGTGCCAGCAGCACGGGACCCTCGGGCTACACCTTC. Amino acid sequence: CASSTGPSGYTF.

This clone appeared once. J is TRBJ2-7 and V is TRBV5-4, with D possibly TRBD2 on 5 matching bases. V was cut by 4 bases and J by 0 bases, with 14 bases left in between. The CDR3 runs to 15 residues. CDR1 and CDR2 from the germline V gene are SGHNT and YYREEE (reference sequence). For the CDR3, the DNA is TGTGCCAGCAGCCGCCGGGGATACAGCTCCTACGAGCAGTACTTC. Protein product: CASSRRGYSSYEQYF. The variable domain in full, completed from reference TRBV5-4 and TRBJ2-7, reads ETGVTQSPTHLIKTRGQQVTLRCSSQSGHNTVSWYQQALGQGPQFIFQYYREEENGRGNFPPRFSGLQFPNYSSELNVNALELDDSALYLCASSRRGYSSYEQYFGPGTRLTVT.

V is TRBV6-6 and J is TRBJ2-1; TRBD2 might be the D (6 bases). Germline CDR1 reads MNHNY; CDR2 reads SVGAGI (reference sequence). CDR3 length: 13 residues. V was cut by 5 bases and J by 5 bases, with 10 bases left in between. CDR3 DNA: TGTGCCAGCAGTAAACTAGCAGACAATGAGCAGTTCTTC. It encodes CASSKLADNEQFF.

This clone was seen only a few times. This chain links TRBV7-9 with TRBJ2-7; no definite D call. The CDR3 contains 19 residues. V shed 2 bases and J shed 2 bases, with 25 bases lying between them. Germline V gene lookup returns CDR1 SEHNR and CDR2 FQNEAQ (reference sequence). CDR3 nucleotide sequence: TGTGCCAGCAGCTTAATGGGTGGGCTCCGGAGACCGAATACCTACGAGCAGTACTTC. Protein: CASSLMGGLRRPNTYEQYF.